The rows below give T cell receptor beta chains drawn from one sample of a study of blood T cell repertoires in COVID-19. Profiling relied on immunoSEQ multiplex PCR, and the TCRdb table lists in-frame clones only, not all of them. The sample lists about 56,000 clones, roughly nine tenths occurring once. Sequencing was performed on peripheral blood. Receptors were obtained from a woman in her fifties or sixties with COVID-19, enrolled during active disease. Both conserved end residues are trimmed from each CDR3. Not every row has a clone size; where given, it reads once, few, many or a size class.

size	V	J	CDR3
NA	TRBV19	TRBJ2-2	ASRSRAGELF
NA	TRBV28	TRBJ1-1	AITAGQAAF
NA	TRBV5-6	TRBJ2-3	ASSFAQALGDTQY
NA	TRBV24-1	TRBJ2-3	ATEGQGTDTQY
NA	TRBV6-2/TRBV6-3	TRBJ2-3	ASSYPLGSGNTQY
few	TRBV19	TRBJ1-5	ASSPPVGGNQPQH
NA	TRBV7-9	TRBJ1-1	ASNPTGVGNTEAF
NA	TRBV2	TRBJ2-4	ASSDEGTNIQY
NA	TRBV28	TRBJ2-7	ASSFLVSYEQY
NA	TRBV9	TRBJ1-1	ASAPHNREPYTEAF
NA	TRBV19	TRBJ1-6	ASSQGGYYSPLH
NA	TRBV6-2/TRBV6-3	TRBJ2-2	ASSTRLRDLLGELF
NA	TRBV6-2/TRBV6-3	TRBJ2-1	ASSPLRGAYNEQF
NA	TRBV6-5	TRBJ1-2	ASSYSTQGGYGYT
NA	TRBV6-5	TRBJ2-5	ASSLTGGGKTQY
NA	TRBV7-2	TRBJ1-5	ASSLVGSGNQPQH
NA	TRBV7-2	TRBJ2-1	ASRRTDTYNEQF
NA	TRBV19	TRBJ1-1	ASSPNRGADTEAF
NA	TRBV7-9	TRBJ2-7	ASSGDSYEQY
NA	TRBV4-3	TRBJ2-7	ASSQGLSYEQY
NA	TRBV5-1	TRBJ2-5	ASSPLSGRETQY
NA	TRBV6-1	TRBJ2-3	ASSDRSGRAGDTQY
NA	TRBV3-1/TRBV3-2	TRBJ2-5	ASSQGGGGGGETQY
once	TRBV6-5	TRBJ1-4	ASSPRGQGEVF
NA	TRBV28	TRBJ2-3	ASSPRGGDTQY
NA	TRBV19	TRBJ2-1	ASSIVDEQF
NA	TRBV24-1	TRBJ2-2	ATSEPDRVDTGELF
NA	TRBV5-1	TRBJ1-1	ASSLGGQGGTEAF
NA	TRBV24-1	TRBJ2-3	ATSDSGTGRTDTQY
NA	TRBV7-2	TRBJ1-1	ASSPPKLLLTEAF
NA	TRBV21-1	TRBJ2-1	ASSKHCLFNNEQF
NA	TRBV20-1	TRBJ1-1	SASAVNTEAF
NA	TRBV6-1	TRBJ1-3	ASSEAHRGAGNTIY
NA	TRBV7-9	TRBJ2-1	ASSLFEREDNEQF
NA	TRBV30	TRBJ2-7	AWSVSRGGYEQY
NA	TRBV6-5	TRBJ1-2	ASNSDRGPNYGYT
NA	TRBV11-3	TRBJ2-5	ASSLDHSSGGAKTQY
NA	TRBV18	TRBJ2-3	ASSPSGGNTDTQY
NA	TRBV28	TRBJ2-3	ASSDSVSTDTQY
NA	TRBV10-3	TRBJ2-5	AISRTSGIGQETQY
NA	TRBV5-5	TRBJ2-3	ASSLAPILTDTQY
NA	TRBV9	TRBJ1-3	ASSAGGTAGNTIY
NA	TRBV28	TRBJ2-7	ASSPIAWTGTYEQY
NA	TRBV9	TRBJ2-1	ASSVGGPRLSYNEQF
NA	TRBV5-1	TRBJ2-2	ASSLNAGATGELF
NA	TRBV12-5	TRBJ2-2	ASGLDPTSGTSGRYAGELF
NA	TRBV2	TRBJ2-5	ASSEGRVGPQETQY
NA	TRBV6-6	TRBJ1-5	ASRTGDSNQPQH
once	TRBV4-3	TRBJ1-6	ASSLNFPVTYNSPLH
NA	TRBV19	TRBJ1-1	AGSASVSNTEAF
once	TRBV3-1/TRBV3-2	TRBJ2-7	ASSQDWGRQAANHEQY
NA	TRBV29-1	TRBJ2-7	SVEVPGRYEQY
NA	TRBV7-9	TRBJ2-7	ASSLSEAGEGEQY
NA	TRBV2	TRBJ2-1	ASSLLAGGGNEQF
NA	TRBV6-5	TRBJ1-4	ASSYTSGQGYEKLF
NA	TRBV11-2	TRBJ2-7	ASSSRDIGSYEQY
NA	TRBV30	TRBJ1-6	AWMGRVWPLH
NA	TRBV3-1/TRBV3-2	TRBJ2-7	ASSPGTSGSYEQY
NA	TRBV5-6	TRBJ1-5	ASSFTGSYQPQH
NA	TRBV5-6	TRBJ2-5	ASSVSDRAHQETQY